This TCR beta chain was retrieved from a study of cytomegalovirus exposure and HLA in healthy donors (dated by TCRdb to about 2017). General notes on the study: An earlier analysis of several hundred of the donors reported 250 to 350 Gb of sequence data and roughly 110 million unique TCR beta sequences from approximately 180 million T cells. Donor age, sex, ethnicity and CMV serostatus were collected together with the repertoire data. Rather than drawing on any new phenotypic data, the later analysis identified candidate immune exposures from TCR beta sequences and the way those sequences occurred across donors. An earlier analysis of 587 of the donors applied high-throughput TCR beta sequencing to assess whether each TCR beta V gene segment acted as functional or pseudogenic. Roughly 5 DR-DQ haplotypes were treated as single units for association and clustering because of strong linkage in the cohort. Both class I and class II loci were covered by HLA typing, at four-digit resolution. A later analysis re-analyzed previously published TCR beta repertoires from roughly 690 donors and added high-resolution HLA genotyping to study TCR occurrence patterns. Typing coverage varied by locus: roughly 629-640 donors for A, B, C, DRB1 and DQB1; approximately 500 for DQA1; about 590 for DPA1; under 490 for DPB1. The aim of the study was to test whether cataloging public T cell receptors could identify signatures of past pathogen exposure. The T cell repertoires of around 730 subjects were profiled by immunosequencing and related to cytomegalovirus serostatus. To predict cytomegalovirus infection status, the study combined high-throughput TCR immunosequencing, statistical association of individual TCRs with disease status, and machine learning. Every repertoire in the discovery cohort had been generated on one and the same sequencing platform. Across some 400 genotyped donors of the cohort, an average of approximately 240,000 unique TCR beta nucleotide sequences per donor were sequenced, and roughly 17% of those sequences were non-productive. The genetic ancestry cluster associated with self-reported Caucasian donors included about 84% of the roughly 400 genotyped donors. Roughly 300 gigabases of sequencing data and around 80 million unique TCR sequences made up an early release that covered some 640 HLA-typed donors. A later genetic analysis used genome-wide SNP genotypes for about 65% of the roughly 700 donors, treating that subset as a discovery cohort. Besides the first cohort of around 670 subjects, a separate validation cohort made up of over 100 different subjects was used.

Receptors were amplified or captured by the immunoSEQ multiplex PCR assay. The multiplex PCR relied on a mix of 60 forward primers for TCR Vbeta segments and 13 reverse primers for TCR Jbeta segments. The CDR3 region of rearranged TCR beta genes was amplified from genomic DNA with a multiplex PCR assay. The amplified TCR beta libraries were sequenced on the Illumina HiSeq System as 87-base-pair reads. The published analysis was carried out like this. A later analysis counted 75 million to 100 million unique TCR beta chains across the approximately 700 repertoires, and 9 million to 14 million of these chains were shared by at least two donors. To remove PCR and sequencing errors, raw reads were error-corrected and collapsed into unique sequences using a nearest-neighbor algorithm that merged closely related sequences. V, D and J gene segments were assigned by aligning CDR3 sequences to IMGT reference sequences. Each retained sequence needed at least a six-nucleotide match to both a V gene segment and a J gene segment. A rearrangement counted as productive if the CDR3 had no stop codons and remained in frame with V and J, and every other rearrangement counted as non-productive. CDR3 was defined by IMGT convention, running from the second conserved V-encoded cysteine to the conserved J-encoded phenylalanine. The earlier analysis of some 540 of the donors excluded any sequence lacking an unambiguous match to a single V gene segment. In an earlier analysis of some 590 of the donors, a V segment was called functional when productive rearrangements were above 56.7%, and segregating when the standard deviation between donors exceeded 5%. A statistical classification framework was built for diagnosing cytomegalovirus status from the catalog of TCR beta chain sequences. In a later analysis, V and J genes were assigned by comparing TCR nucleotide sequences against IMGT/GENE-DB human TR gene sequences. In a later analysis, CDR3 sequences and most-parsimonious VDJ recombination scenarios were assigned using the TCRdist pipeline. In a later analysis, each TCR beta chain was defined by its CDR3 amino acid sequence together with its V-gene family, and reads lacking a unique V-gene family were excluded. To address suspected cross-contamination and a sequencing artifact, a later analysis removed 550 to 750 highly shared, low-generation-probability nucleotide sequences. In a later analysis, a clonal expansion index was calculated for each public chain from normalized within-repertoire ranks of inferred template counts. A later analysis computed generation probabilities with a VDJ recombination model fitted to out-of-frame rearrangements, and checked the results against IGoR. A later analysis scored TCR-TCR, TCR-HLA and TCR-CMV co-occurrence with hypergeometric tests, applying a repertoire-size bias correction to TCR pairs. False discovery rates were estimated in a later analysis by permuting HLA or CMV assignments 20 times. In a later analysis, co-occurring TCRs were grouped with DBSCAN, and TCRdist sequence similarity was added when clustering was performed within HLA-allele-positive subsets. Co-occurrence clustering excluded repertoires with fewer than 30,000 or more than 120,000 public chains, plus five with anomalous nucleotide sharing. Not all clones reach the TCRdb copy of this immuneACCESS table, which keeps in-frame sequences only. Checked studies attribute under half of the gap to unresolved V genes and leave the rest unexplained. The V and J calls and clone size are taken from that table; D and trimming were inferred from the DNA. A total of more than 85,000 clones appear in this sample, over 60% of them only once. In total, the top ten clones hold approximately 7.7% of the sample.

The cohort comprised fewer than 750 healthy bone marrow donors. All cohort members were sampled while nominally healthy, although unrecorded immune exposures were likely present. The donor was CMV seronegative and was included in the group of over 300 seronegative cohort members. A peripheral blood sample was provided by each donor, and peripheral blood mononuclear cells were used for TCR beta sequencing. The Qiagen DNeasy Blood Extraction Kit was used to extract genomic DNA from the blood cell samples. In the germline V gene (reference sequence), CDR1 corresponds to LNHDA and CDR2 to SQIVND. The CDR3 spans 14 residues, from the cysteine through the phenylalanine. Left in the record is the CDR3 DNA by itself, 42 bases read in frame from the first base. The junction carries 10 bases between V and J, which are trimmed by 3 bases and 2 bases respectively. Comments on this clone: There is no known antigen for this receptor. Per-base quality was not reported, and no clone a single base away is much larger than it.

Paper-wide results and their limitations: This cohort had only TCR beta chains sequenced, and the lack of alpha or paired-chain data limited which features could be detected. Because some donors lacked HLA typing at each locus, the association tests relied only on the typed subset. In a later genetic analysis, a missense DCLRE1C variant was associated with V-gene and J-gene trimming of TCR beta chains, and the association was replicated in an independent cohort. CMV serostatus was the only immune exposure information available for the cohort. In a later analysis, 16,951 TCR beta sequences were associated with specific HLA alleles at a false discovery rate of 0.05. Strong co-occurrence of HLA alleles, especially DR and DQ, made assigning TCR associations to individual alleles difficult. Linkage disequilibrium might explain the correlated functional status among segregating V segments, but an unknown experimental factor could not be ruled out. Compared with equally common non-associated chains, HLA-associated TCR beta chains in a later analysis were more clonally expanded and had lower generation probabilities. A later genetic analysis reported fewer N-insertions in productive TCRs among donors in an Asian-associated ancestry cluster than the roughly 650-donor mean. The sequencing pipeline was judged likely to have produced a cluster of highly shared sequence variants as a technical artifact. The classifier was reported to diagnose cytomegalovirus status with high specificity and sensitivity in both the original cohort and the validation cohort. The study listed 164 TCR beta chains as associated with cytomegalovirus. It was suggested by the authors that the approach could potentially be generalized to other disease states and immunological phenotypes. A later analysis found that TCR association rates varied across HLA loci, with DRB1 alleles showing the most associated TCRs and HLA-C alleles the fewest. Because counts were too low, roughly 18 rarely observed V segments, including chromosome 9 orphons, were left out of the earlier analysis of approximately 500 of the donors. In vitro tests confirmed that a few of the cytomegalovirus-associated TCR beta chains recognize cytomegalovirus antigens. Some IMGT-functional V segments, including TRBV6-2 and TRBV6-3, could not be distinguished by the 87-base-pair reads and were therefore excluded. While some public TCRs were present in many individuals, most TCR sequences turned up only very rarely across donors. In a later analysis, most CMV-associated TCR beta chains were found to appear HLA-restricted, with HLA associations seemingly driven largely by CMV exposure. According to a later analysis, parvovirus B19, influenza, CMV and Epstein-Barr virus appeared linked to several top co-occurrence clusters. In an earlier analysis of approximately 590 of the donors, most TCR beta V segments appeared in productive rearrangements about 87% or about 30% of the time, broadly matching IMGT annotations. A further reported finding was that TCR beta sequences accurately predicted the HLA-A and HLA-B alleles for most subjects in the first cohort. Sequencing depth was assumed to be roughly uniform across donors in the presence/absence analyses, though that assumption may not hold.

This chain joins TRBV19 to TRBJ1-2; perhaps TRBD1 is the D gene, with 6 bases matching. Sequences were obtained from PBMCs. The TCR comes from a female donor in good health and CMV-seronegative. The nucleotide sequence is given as TGTGCCAGTAGTATCGGGACAATAAACTATGGCTACACCTTC. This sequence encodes CASSIGTINYGYTF.